This passage covers 10 T cell receptor beta chains from one sample sequenced in a study of cytomegalovirus exposure and HLA in healthy donors. A multiplex PCR was run with 60 Vbeta primers and 13 Jbeta primers. Repertoires were generated with immunoSEQ multiplex PCR, while TCRdb's copy carries only in-frame clones and drops some. The sample consists of some 190,000 clones, around 87% of them appearing once. The sequencing input was PBMCs. The receptors come from a man younger than 40 in good health and CMV-seronegative.

This sequence joins TRBV5-6 and TRBJ2-5; 14 nucleotides line up with TRBD2. Germline lookup yields CDR1 SGHDT and CDR2 YYEEEE. CDR3 size: 17 residues. J lost 3 bases, V lost 4 bases, and 8 bases had no gene match. The CDR3 DNA reads TGTGCCAGCAGCCTCTGGGGACTAGCGGGAGCAGAAGAGACCCAGTACTTC. Its translation is CASSLWGLAGAEETQYF.

The chain links TRBV27 to TRBJ1-2, with D possibly TRBD1 on 6 matching bases. V lost 5 bases and J lost 8, with 18 bases in between. This CDR3 comprises 14 residues. Germline V gene data show CDR1 as MNHEY and CDR2 as SMNVEV (reference sequence). In DNA form, the CDR3 reads TGTGCCAGCAGTCTACAGGGTGGGGCCGGAGGCTACACCTTC. Residues: CASSLQGGAGGYTF.

The V gene is TRBV19, the J gene TRBJ1-4; 7 bases fit TRBD1. CDR3 length equals 14 residues. The V and J ends lost 8 bases and 8 bases, in that order; junction bases with no gene match: 11. The germline CDR1 and CDR2 sequences are LNHDA and SQIVND (reference sequence). CDR3 nucleotides: TGTGCCAGTTCTGCTCCGGGACAGAGAGAAAAACTGTTTTTT. Translated, it gives CASSAPGQREKLFF.

The V call is TRBV28, the J call TRBJ1-4; no reliable D call. Germline V gene lookup returns CDR1 MDHEN and CDR2 SYDVKM. This CDR3 has 11 amino acids. Trimming took 4 bases from V and 7 from J, leaving 4 bases between them. Here the CDR3 DNA reads TGTGCCAGCAGTTCGGGTGAAAAACTGTTTTTT. It translates to CASSSGEKLFF.

The V and J genes are TRBV21-1 and TRBJ2-5; the table's TRBD2 call for D was not verified on the DNA. TRBV21-1 is tagged as a pseudogene. This CDR3 is 16 amino acids long. The CDR3 spells CASTRGLAGPEETQYF. The CDR3 DNA is TGTGCCAGCACCAGAGGACTAGCGGGGCCAGAAGAGACCCAGTACTTC.

This clone was seen a single time. This chain connects TRBV9 to TRBJ2-3, with TRBD2 matching over 11 bases. The germline V gene has CDR1 SGDLS and CDR2 YYNGEE. This CDR3 has 16 amino acids. V dropped 3 bases and J dropped 0; count of bases not matched to a gene: 3. The CDR3 sequence is CASSARTSGSTDTQYF. In nucleotides, the CDR3 is TGTGCCAGCAGCGCTCGGACTAGCGGGAGCACAGATACGCAGTATTTT.

In its sample, this clone was seen once. The J gene is TRBJ1-3, the V gene TRBV6-5; TRBD1 aligns across 8 bases. CDR1 is MNHEY, CDR2 SVGAGI, per germline. The CDR3 sequence is 14 residues long. The V and J ends lost 6 bases and 4 bases, in that order; junction bases with no gene match: 5. In DNA, the CDR3 is TGTGCCAGCAGCTCCAGGGGGCGCGGAAACACCATATATTTT. Its translation is CASSSRGRGNTIYF.

The rearrangement links TRBV6-5 to TRBJ2-7, with D unresolved. Germline V gene lookup returns CDR1 MNHEY and CDR2 SVGAGI. The CDR3 runs 14 residues. V was clipped by 2 bases and J by 3 bases, with 11 bases between them. The CDR3 DNA reads TGTGCCAGCAGTTACGGCGGCACGAACTACGAGCAGTACTTC. Protein: CASSYGGTNYEQYF.

The chain uses TRBV7-9 and TRBJ1-1, with D possibly TRBD1 on 5 matching bases. V was pared by 3 bases and J by 4 bases, with 18 bases between. Germline-derived CDR1 and CDR2 are SEHNR and FQNEAQ (reference sequence). The CDR3 contains 16 residues. The CDR3 loop reads CASSLAPSPGGTEAFF. DNA for the CDR3: TGTGCCAGCAGCTTGGCCCCATCCCCGGGGGGCACTGAAGCTTTCTTT. Full variable domain (remainder filled in from reference TRBV7-9 and TRBJ1-1): DTGVSQNPRHKITKRGQNVTFRCDPISEHNRLYWYRQTLGQGPEFLTYFQNEAQLEKSRLLSDRFSAERPKGSFSTLEIQRTEQGDSAMYLCASSLAPSPGGTEAFFGQGTRLTVV.

The chain has TRBV28 and TRBJ1-1; D not certain. The germline CDR1 and CDR2 sequences are MDHEN and SYDVKM. The CDR3 covers 12 residues. Trimming took 6 bases from V and 8 from J, leaving 13 bases between them. The CDR3 nucleotides are TGTGCCAGCAGGCAGCCGGGGATAGAAGCTTTCTTT. Translating gives CASRQPGIEAFF.